This passage covers 8 T cell receptor beta chains from one sample sequenced in a study of T cell responses to AZD1222 COVID-19 vaccine (dated by TCRdb to the early 2020s). What this sample's time point label stands for: about 28 days (+/-7) after the second vaccine dose. Library preparation used the immunoSEQ multiplex PCR assay. TCRdb re-hosts the immuneACCESS table, in-frame sequences only. Its copies lack some clones; in the studies checked, an unresolved V gene accounts for under half of them, and the cause for the rest is not known. This sample lists some 200,000 clones; around 89% were detected once. Roughly a quarter of the sample lies in the top ten. Source: peripheral blood, taken 28 days after the second AZD1222 dose. The receptors come from an adult who received the AZD1222 COVID-19 vaccine.

This sequence joins TRBV28 and TRBJ2-3, with 10 bases aligning to TRBD2. Trimming took 6 bases from V and 3 from J; bases not matched to a gene: 6. There are 15 residues in the CDR3. Germline assignment: CDR1 MDHEN and CDR2 SYDVKM. CDR3 coding DNA: TGTGCCAGCAGCCCCTTGGGACTAGCGACAGATACGCAGTATTTT. Amino acids: CASSPLGLATDTQYF.

The chain joins TRBV6-2 or TRBV6-3 to TRBJ2-7; 14 bases are a match to TRBD2. The CDR3 sequence is 18 residues long. V shed 6 bases and J 10 bases; nucleotides not matched to a gene: 20. Per germline, CDR1 MNHEY and CDR2 SVGEGT. The CDR3 DNA follows: TGTGCCAGCAGCGCATCGCCGGGACTAGCGGGAGTCCTGCCTCCCCAGTACTTC. It translates to CASSASPGLAGVLPPQYF.

The chain joins TRBV7-2 to TRBJ1-2; 9 bases agree with TRBD1. Germline CDR1 reads SGHTA; CDR2 reads FQGNSA. With 5 bases clipped from V and 6 bases from J, the junction kept 4 bases outside the gene matches. The CDR3 runs 13 residues. The CDR3 reads CASSTGTGNGYTF. As DNA, the CDR3 is TGTGCCAGCAGCACCGGGACAGGGAATGGCTACACCTTC.

This clone was seen a single time. J is TRBJ2-3 and V is TRBV3-1 (or the pseudogene TRBV3-2), with a tentative D call TRBD2 (6 bases). The CDR3 covers 17 residues. V was trimmed by 1 base and J by 2 bases, leaving 16 bases between them. Germline values: CDR1 LGHDT, CDR2 YNNKEL (reference sequence). CDR3 loop: CASSQAGETSSTDTQYF. DNA of the CDR3: TGTGCCAGCAGCCAAGCCGGTGAGACTAGTTCCACAGATACGCAGTATTTT.

The chain has TRBV28 and TRBJ1-4; D is possibly TRBD1 (5 bases). The CDR3 extends over 15 amino acids. The germline gives CDR1 MDHEN, CDR2 SYDVKM. V was cut by 7 bases and J by 6 bases, with 18 bases left in between. As DNA, the CDR3 is TGTGCCAGCACCACCCCGTCCGGGACTCATGAAAAACTGTTTTTT. Translation: CASTTPSGTHEKLFF.

The chain couples TRBV3-1 (or the pseudogene TRBV3-2) to TRBJ2-3; 9 bases match TRBD1. This CDR3 region has 14 residues. Germline CDR1 reads LGHDT; CDR2 reads YNNKEL (reference sequence). Unmatched junction bases numbered 4, after V lost 5 bases and J lost 4 bases. The CDR3 nucleotides are TGTGCCAGCAGCAACACAGGGGGCGCAGATACGCAGTATTTT. This translates into CASSNTGGADTQYF.

This clone came up a few times. V usage is TRBV6-2 or TRBV6-3 and J usage is TRBJ1-1; TRBD1 might be the D (5 bases). V lost 0 bases, J lost 5 bases, and 19 bases lay in between. The germline gives CDR1 MNHEY, CDR2 SVGEGT. The CDR3 spans 17 residues. This chain's CDR3 is CASSYSGLRDLRTEAFF. CDR3 nucleotides: TGTGCCAGCAGTTACTCGGGACTGAGGGATTTAAGGACTGAAGCTTTCTTT.

This clone was recorded once. A junction boundary mismatches the germline segment, possibly from a read error. The V and J genes are TRBV24-1 and TRBJ2-1; D may be TRBD1 or TRBD2 (5 bases each). There are 12 residues in the CDR3. In germline, CDR1 is KGHDR, CDR2 SFDVKD. The CDR3: CATGEGYNEQFF. In nucleotides, the CDR3 is TGTGCCACCGGTGAGGGGTACAATGAGCAGTTCTTC.